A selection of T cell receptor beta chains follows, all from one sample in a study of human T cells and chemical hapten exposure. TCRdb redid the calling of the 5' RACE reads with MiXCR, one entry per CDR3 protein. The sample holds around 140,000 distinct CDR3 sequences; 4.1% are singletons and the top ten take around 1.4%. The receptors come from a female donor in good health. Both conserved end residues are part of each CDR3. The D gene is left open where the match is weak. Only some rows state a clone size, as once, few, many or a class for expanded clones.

TGTGCCAGCTCACTAGAGGGACAGGGCAATGAGCAGTTCTTC,CASSLEGQGNEQFF,many,TRBD1,TRBJ2-1,TRBV18
TGTGCCTGGAGTCAGGGATTACACAGGAGCTCCTATAATTCACCCCTCCACTTT,CAWSQGLHRSSYNSPLHF,many,-,TRBJ1-6,TRBV30
TGTGCCAGCAGTTATTTGGAGTCCACCGGGGAGCTGTTTTTT,CASSYLESTGELFF,many,-,TRBJ2-2,TRBV6-5
TGCGCCAGCAGCCAGGGTATTAATGAAAAACTGTTTTTT,CASSQGINEKLFF,many,-,TRBJ1-4,TRBV4-3
TGTGCCAGCAGGTACAGCAGGGCGGTCACTGAAGCTTTCTTT,CASRYSRAVTEAFF,many,-,TRBJ1-1,TRBV28
TGTGCCAGCCACCAAGCGGCAATCTCGACCCAGTACTTC,CASHQAAISTQYF,many,-,TRBJ2-5,TRBV19
TGCGCCAGCAGCTTGTCCCCCTCCGGGGGGGCCAATGAGCAGTTCTTC,CASSLSPSGGANEQFF,many,TRBD2,TRBJ2-1,TRBV5-1
TGTGCCAGCAGCAAGGGGTCTCCCTACGAGCAGTACTTC,CASSKGSPYEQYF,few,-,TRBJ2-7,TRBV9
TGTGCCAGCAGTCCACAGGGGAGTCTCTACACCTTC,CASSPQGSLYTF,many,TRBD1,TRBJ1-2,TRBV2
TGTGCCAGCAGCCCGGGACAGGGAAATCCACCCCTCCACTTT,CASSPGQGNPPLHF,-,TRBD1,TRBJ1-6,TRBV7-2
TGTGCCAGCAGCTTAGGAGCCTATGGCTACACCTTC,CASSLGAYGYTF,few,-,TRBJ1-2,TRBV7-2
TGTGCCAGCAGCCCAGGGGGCGGTAGACAACGAGAGCAAGCTTTCTTT,CASSPGGGRQREQAFF,many,TRBD1,TRBJ1-1,TRBV7-3
TGCAGTGCTGGGGGGTCGGGGGCCCCTAACTATGGCTACACCTTC,CSAGGSGAPNYGYTF,many,-,TRBJ1-2,TRBV20-1
TGTGCCAGCAGCTTGGCCGGGACATACACCGCCTTCCAAGAGACCCAGTACTTC,CASSLAGTYTAFQETQYF,many,-,TRBJ2-5,TRBV5-5
TGTGCCAGCAGTTACGTGGGAGGCTATGGCTACACCTTC,CASSYVGGYGYTF,many,-,TRBJ1-2,TRBV6-5
TGTGCCAGCAGCCTAGGGACAGCCCCATATGGCTACACCTTC,CASSLGTAPYGYTF,many,TRBD1,TRBJ1-2,TRBV13
TGCGCCAGCAGCTTGGATGGGGGAAGGCAGCCCCAGCATTTT,CASSLDGGRQPQHF,many,-,TRBJ1-5,TRBV5-1
TGTGCCAGCAGCTTAGGAGGGTCCGAGCAGTACTTC,CASSLGGSEQYF,many,-,TRBJ2-7,TRBV11-3
TGTGCCAGCAGTGTTGGATATAGCAATCAGCCCCAGCATTTT,CASSVGYSNQPQHF,many,-,TRBJ1-5,TRBV2
TGCGCCAGCAGCTCCGGACTAGCGGGGGGCGCCCAAGAGACCCAGTACTTC,CASSSGLAGGAQETQYF,many,TRBD2,TRBJ2-5,TRBV5-1
TGCGCCAGCAGTGGGTCGACAGGCCCAGGGATAGGTGAGCAGTTCTTC,CASSGSTGPGIGEQFF,many,-,TRBJ2-1,TRBV10-2
TGCGCCAGCCAAAGAGGGGTTACTCAAGAGACCCAGTACTTC,CASQRGVTQETQYF,many,-,TRBJ2-5,TRBV5-1
TGTGCAAGTCGAAGAGGTGTATCCCAACCTGAAGCTTTCTTT,CASRRGVSQPEAFF,-,-,TRBJ1-1,TRBV12-2
TGTGCCAGCAGTTCGGCAGGCCTTCAGCCCCAGCATTTT,CASSSAGLQPQHF,many,-,TRBJ1-5,TRBV5-5
TGTGCCAGCAGCTCCCGGGGGGACACTGAAGCTTTCTTT,CASSSRGDTEAFF,many,-,TRBJ1-1,TRBV5-8
TGTGCCAGCGCACAGAACTCTGGAAACACCATATATTTT,CASAQNSGNTIYF,many,-,TRBJ1-3,TRBV11-2
TGTGCCAGCAGCCTCCAAGCGGGGGGAACAGATACGCAGTATTTT,CASSLQAGGTDTQYF,many,TRBD2,TRBJ2-3,TRBV4-2
TGTGCCAGCAGACAGGACGGAAGGAACACTGAAGCTTTCTTT,CASRQDGRNTEAFF,few,-,TRBJ1-1,TRBV3-1
TGCAGTGCTAGGCCCGACAGGGATTCACCCCTCCACTTT,CSARPDRDSPLHF,many,TRBD1,TRBJ1-6,TRBV20-1
TGTGCCAGCAGTGATGGTATATCTGGGGCCAACGTCCTGACTTTC,CASSDGISGANVLTF,many,-,TRBJ2-6,TRBV2
TGTGCCAGCAGCTTAAAACAGGGATTCTCTGGGGCCAACGTCCTGACTTTC,CASSLKQGFSGANVLTF,many,-,TRBJ2-6,TRBV7-9
TGTGCCAGCGCTCGGACACCGGGCTATGGCTACACCTTC,CASARTPGYGYTF,-,-,TRBJ1-2,TRBV12-3/TRBV12-4
TGCAGTGCTAGGGCTGGGGAGTCGGACACCGGGGAGCTGTTTTTT,CSARAGESDTGELFF,many,-,TRBJ2-2,TRBV20-1
TGCAGCGTTCCGGTCCTCCGGGACCTAGGGAACAATCAGCCCCAGCATTTT,CSVPVLRDLGNNQPQHF,many,-,TRBJ1-5,TRBV29-1
TGTGCCAGTAGTATTGAAACAGGCGGCTATGGCTACACCTTC,CASSIETGGYGYTF,-,-,TRBJ1-2,TRBV19
TGTGCCAGCTCACCGGCAGGGGAGGGCACTGAAGCTTTCTTT,CASSPAGEGTEAFF,many,-,TRBJ1-1,TRBV18
TGTGCCAGCAGTTACCAGGGAGCTGGTTACGAGCAGTACTTC,CASSYQGAGYEQYF,many,-,TRBJ2-7,TRBV6-1
TGTGCCAGTAGTCCCGGGGGACTAGCGGGGGAGCAGTTCTTC,CASSPGGLAGEQFF,few,TRBD2,TRBJ2-1,TRBV19
TGTGCCAGCAGCTTGTTGGTCAGACGAACTGGGAGTTTCGGGGAGCTGTTTTTT,CASSLLVRRTGSFGELFF,many,-,TRBJ2-2,TRBV5-6
TGTGCCAGCAGGTTGACGGGGTTCAACTATGGCTACACCTTC,CASRLTGFNYGYTF,many,-,TRBJ1-2,TRBV12-3/TRBV12-4